These T cell receptor beta chains were read from a single sample in a study of OX40 agonist ivuxolimab in advanced cancers. Data came from immunoSEQ multiplex PCR; TCRdb stores just in-frame clones and leaves some out. In the table there are roughly 51,000 clones, approximately 85% of which are singletons. This specimen consisted of CD4+ or CD8+ T cells sorted from blood, obtained in a trial of the OX40 agonist ivuxolimab. These TCRs come from an adult with an advanced solid tumor such as melanoma, head and neck, liver or kidney cancer. Both conserved end residues are part of each CDR3. D genes are given only for firm matches. The size entry is marked missing in some rows and otherwise reads once, few, many or a size class.

TRBJ2-7,TRBV5-4,.,.,CASSLMDPPHEQYF,TGTGCCAGCAGCTTGATGGACCCTCCCCACGAGCAGTACTTC
TRBJ1-1,TRBV4-1,.,.,CASSPEKAFF,TGTGCCAGCAGCCCTGAAAAAGCTTTCTTT
TRBJ1-2,TRBV7-8,.,.,CASTDERGYTF,TGTGCCAGCACCGACGAGAGAGGCTACACCTTC
TRBJ2-1,TRBV7-2,.,.,CASSFPLSAGAWDNEQFF,TGTGCCAGCAGCTTCCCCCTATCGGCAGGGGCGTGGGACAATGAGCAGTTCTTC
TRBJ2-2,TRBV25-1,.,.,CASSDQGWAGELFF,TGTGCCAGCAGTGACCAGGGGTGGGCCGGGGAGCTGTTTTTT
TRBJ1-4,TRBV5-4,.,TRBD1,CASSFGTAPGEKLFF,TGTGCCAGCAGCTTCGGGACAGCCCCCGGCGAAAAACTGTTTTTT
TRBJ1-1,TRBV7-9,.,TRBD1,CAGRDSDTEAFF,TGTGCCGGTCGGGACAGCGACACTGAAGCTTTCTTT
TRBJ1-1,TRBV19,few,.,CASSHGLNTEAFF,TGTGCCAGTAGTCATGGATTGAACACTGAAGCTTTCTTT
TRBJ1-1,TRBV4-3,.,.,CASSNKEGGEAFF,TGCGCCAGCAGCAACAAGGAGGGCGGTGAAGCTTTCTTT
TRBJ2-3,TRBV7-2,.,TRBD1,CASSPGGSGDTQYF,TGTGCCAGCAGCCCAGGGGGCTCAGGAGATACGCAGTATTTT
TRBJ2-1,TRBV9,.,TRBD1,CASSPGTGAYNEQFF,TGTGCCAGCAGCCCCGGGACAGGGGCCTACAATGAGCAGTTCTTC
TRBJ1-1,TRBV25-1,.,TRBD1,CASSDRTGSNTEAFF,TGTGCCAGCAGTGACCGGACAGGCTCGAACACTGAAGCTTTCTTT
TRBJ1-2,TRBV27,.,.,CASSSIAGGYTF,TGTGCCAGCAGTTCAATCGCTGGGGGCTACACCTTC
TRBJ2-7,TRBV7-8,few,TRBD2,CASSIRGGLLLYEQYF,TGTGCCAGCAGTATCCGGGGGGGGCTTCTCTTATACGAGCAGTACTTC
TRBJ1-1,TRBV28,.,TRBD1,CASSSLTGGGEAFF,TGTGCCAGCAGTTCCTTGACAGGGGGGGGTGAAGCTTTCTTT
TRBJ2-5,TRBV7-6,.,.,CASSIGQNQETQYF,TGTGCCAGCTCCATTGGACAAAACCAAGAGACCCAGTACTTC
TRBJ2-1,TRBV10-3,.,.,CAIGPAGNEQFF,TGTGCCATCGGGCCCGCGGGCAATGAGCAGTTCTTC
TRBJ2-3,TRBV6-4,.,.,CASSDGQPGGTQYF,TGTGCCAGCAGTGATGGACAGCCGGGAGGTACGCAGTATTTT
TRBJ2-1,TRBV5-1,.,.,CASSFERDEQFF,TGCGCCAGCAGCTTTGAGAGGGATGAGCAGTTCTTC
TRBJ2-1,TRBV2,.,TRBD2,CASSDSRGVYNEQFF,TGTGCCAGCAGTGACTCGCGGGGGGTTTACAATGAGCAGTTCTTC
TRBJ1-2,TRBV27,.,.,CASRSGLRGYTF,TGTGCCAGCCGCTCCGGACTCCGGGGCTACACCTTC
TRBJ1-2,TRBV10-2,.,TRBD1,CASSDAGQGAYGYTF,TGCGCCAGCAGTGATGCGGGACAGGGTGCCTATGGCTACACCTTC
TRBJ2-1,TRBV28,.,TRBD2,CASIGLAEEVYNEQFF,TGTGCCAGCATTGGACTAGCGGAGGAAGTATACAATGAGCAGTTCTTC
TRBJ2-1,TRBV28,.,.,CASSQAGNEQFF,TGTGCCAGCAGCCAGGCCGGGAATGAGCAGTTCTTC
TRBJ1-2,TRBV11-2,.,.,CASSLDQEAGSIGYGYTF,TGTGCCAGCAGCTTAGATCAGGAGGCAGGGTCGATAGGCTATGGCTACACCTTC
TRBJ1-1,TRBV5-4,.,.,CASSFGGGNTEAFF,TGTGCCAGCAGCTTTGGCGGAGGGAACACTGAAGCTTTCTTT
TRBJ1-1,TRBV7-9,.,.,CASSTTQPPRTEAFF,TGTGCCAGCAGCACGACCCAACCTCCTCGAACTGAAGCTTTCTTT
TRBJ1-2,TRBV28,.,.,CASSFLNYGYTF,TGTGCCAGCAGTTTTCTCAATTATGGCTACACCTTC
TRBJ1-2,TRBV5-4,once,.,CASSLGTDLYGYTF,TGTGCCAGCAGCCTCGGGACGGACCTCTATGGCTACACCTTC
TRBJ1-1,TRBV6-6,.,.,CASRPNMNTEAFF,TGTGCCAGCAGGCCGAACATGAACACTGAAGCTTTCTTT
TRBJ1-4,TRBV19,.,.,CASSIYSANEKLFF,TGTGCCAGTAGTATTTACAGTGCGAATGAAAAACTGTTTTTT
TRBJ1-1,TRBV15,.,.,CATSRVRQLNTEAFF,TGTGCCACCAGCAGAGTGAGACAGCTCAACACTGAAGCTTTCTTT
TRBJ2-7,TRBV7-9,.,.,CASSSPYEQYF,TGTGCCAGCAGCTCCCCCTACGAGCAGTACTTC
TRBJ1-2,TRBV5-6,.,.,CASSLVYSLAYGYTF,TGTGCCAGCAGCTTAGTGTACTCACTAGCCTATGGCTACACCTTC
TRBJ1-1,TRBV11-2,.,TRBD1,CASSRGQGNMAFF,TGTGCCAGCAGTCGGGGACAGGGAAACATGGCTTTCTTT
TRBJ2-5,TRBV2,.,TRBD1,CASRQQGEETQYF,TGTGCCAGCAGGCAACAGGGGGAAGAGACCCAGTACTTC
TRBJ2-1,TRBV9,.,TRBD2,CASSVGPSGVYNEQFF,TGTGCCAGCAGCGTAGGCCCCAGCGGGGTCTACAATGAGCAGTTCTTC
TRBJ1-1,TRBV10-3,.,TRBD1,CASSPQGMNTEAFF,TGTGCCAGCAGTCCACAGGGGATGAACACTGAAGCTTTCTTT
TRBJ1-1,TRBV19,.,.,CASSIGTEAFF,TGTGCCAGTAGTATCGGAACTGAAGCTTTCTTT
TRBJ1-2,TRBV5-6,.,TRBD1,CASRNTGTGTYTF,TGTGCCAGCAGGAATACCGGGACAGGGACCTACACCTTC
TRBJ2-1,TRBV7-3,.,TRBD2,CASSPREAGTSHEQFF,TGTGCCAGCAGCCCTAGGGAAGCGGGAACGAGCCATGAGCAGTTCTTC
TRBJ2-7,TRBV11-2,.,.,CASSLPTRGTEQYF,TGTGCCAGCAGCCTCCCGACTAGGGGTACCGAGCAGTACTTC
TRBJ1-2,TRBV28,.,.,CASLRFGEVYGYTF,TGTGCCAGCTTGAGGTTTGGGGAGGTCTATGGCTACACCTTC
TRBJ1-2,TRBV19,few,.,CASSTPILNRAGYGYTF,TGTGCCAGTAGTACACCCATCCTCAACAGGGCTGGCTATGGCTACACCTTC
TRBJ2-7,TRBV27,.,TRBD2,CASSYSLAGGYEQYF,TGTGCCAGCAGTTACTCACTAGCGGGAGGGTACGAGCAGTACTTC
TRBJ2-3,TRBV4-1,.,.,CASSHSSGGTDTQYF,TGCGCCAGCAGCCACAGTAGCGGTGGCACAGATACGCAGTATTTT
TRBJ2-2,TRBV5-6,.,.,CASSLAASNTGELFF,TGTGCCAGCAGCTTGGCAGCGTCCAACACCGGGGAGCTGTTTTTT
TRBJ1-1,TRBV9,.,.,CASSAGGRMNTEAFF,TGTGCCAGCAGCGCGGGAGGGCGGATGAACACTGAAGCTTTCTTT
TRBJ2-7,TRBV7-6,.,.,CASSTSYEQYF,TGTGCCAGCAGTACGAGCTACGAGCAGTACTTC
TRBJ2-7,TRBV27,.,TRBD2,CASSPRLAAAYEQYF,TGTGCCAGCAGTCCCCGACTAGCGGCCGCCTACGAGCAGTACTTC